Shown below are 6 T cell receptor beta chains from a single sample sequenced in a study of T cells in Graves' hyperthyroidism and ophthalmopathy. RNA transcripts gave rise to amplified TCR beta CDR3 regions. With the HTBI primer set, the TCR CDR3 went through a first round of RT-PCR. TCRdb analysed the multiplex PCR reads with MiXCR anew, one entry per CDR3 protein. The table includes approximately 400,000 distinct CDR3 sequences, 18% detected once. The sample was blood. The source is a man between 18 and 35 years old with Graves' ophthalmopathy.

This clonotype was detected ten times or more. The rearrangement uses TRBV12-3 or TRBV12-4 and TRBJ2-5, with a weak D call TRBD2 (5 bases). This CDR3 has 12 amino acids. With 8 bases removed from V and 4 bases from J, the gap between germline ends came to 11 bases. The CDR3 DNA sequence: TGTGCCAGCGCCCCCGCGGGAGAGACCCAGTACTTC. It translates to CASAPAGETQYF.

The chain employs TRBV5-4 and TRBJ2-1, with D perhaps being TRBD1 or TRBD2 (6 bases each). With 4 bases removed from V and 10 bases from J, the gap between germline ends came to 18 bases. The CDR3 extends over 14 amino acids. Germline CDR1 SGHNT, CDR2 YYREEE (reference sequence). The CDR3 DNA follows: TGTGCCAGCAGCGTGGGGGGCGATATGATCGAGCAGTTCTTC. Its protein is CASSVGGDMIEQFF.

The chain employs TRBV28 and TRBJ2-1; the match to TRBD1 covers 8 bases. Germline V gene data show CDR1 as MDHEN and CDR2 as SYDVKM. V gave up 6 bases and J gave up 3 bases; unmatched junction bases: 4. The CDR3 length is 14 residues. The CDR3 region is CASSRDRSYNEQFF. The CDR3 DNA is TGTGCCAGCAGCCGGGACAGGAGCTACAATGAGCAGTTCTTC. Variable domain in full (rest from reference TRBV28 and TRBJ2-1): DVKVTQSSRYLVKRTGEKVFLECVQDMDHENMFWYRQDPGLGLRLIYFSYDVKMKEKGDIPEGYSVSREKKERFSLILESASTNQTSMYLCASSRDRSYNEQFFGPGTRLTVL.

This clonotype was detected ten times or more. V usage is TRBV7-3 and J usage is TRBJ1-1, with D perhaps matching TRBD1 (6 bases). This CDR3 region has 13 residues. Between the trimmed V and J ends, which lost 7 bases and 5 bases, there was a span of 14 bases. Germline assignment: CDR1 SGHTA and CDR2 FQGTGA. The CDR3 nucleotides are TGTGCCAGCACCTCTCCAGGGGATACTGAAGCTTTCTTT. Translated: CASTSPGDTEAFF. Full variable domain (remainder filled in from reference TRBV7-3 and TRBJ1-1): GAGVSQTPSNKVTEKGKYVELRCDPISGHTALYWYRQSLGQGPEFLIYFQGTGAADDSGLPNDRFFAVRPEGSVSTLKIQRTERGDSAVYLCASTSPGDTEAFFGQGTRLTVV.

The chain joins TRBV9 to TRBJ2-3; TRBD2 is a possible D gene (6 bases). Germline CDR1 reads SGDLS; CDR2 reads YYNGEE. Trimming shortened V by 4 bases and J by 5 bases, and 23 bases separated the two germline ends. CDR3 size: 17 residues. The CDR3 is CASSTRRGGAGVDTQYF. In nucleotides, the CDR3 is TGTGCCAGCAGCACACGCAGAGGCGGGGCCGGGGTAGATACGCAGTATTTT. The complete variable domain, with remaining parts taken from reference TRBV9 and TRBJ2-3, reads DSGVTQTPKHLITATGQRVTLRCSPRSGDLSVYWYQQSLDQGLQFLIQYYNGEERAKGNILERFSAQQFPDLHSELNLSSLELGDSALYFCASSTRRGGAGVDTQYFGPGTRLTVL.

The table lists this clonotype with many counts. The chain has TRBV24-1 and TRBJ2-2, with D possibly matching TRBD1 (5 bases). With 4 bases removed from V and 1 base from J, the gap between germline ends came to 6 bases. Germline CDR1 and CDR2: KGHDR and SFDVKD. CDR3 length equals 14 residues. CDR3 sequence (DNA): TGTGCCACCAGTGAGGACAAGAACACCGGGGAGCTGTTTTTT. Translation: CATSEDKNTGELFF.